The following is a T cell receptor beta chain sequence with its context. This specimen comes from a study of shared clonotypes between healthy human individuals. Overall study: Three plates each covered CD4 naive and memory; CD8 naive two, CD8 memory one.

The V gene end was trimmed by 3 bases and the J gene end by 2 bases; junction bases not matched to a gene: 7. CDR3 length: 15 amino acids. Germline V CDR1 and CDR2: GTSNPN, SVGIG (reference sequence). Adult Caucasians living in Nashville, Tennessee made up all of the donors. The assay was immunoSEQ multiplex PCR, and TCRdb's table has in-frame clones only and misses some. The sample has 330,000 or so clones, around four fifths seen once. The specimen sequenced was memory CD4+ T cells sorted from blood. Sample subset: CD45RA-negative fraction. The chain uses TRBV30 and TRBJ1-3; TRBD1 agrees at 7 bases. The sequence was obtained from a man aged 25 to 45 in good health. The CDR3, as DNA: TGTGCCTGGAGCCCCGACAGGGTCACTGGAAACACCATATATTTT. The encoded protein is CAWSPDRVTGNTIYF.